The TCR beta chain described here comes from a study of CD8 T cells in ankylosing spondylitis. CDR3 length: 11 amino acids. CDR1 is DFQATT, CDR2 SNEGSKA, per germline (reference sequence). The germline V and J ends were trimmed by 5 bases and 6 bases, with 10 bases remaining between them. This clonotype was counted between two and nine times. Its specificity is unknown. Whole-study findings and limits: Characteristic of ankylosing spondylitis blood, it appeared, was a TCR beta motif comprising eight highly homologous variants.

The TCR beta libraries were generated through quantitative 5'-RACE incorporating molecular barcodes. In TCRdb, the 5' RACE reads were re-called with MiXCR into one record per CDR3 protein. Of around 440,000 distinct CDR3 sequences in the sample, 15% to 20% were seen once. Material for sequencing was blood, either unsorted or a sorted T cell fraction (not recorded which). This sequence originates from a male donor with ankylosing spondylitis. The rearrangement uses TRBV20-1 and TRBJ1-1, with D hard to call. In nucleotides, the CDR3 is TGCAGTGCTTTTGGAATGGCTGAAGCTTTCTTT. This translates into CSAFGMAEAFF.